This TCR beta chain was sequenced during a study of beta chain features in type 1 diabetes. Of the isolated RNA, all was reverse transcribed, and so the sequenced material was expressed TCRB transcripts. The repertoire was sequenced with immunoSEQ multiplex PCR; TCRdb's copy has only in-frame clones and lacks some. The data contain hundreds of thousands of clones, 15% to 17% of them seen just once; the ten biggest clones take up more than 0.08%. The V gene end was trimmed by 4 bases and the J gene end by 8 bases; junction bases not matched to a gene: 6. Germline V gene lookup returns CDR1 SGHNT and CDR2 YENEEA. The CDR3 consists of 14 residues. Sorted populations were all over 95% pure.

The source is a man in his late teens or twenties in good health. V gene TRBV11-3 combines with J gene TRBJ1-2, with 11 bases lining up with TRBD1. Sequenced input: naive CD4+ T cells from blood. The CDR3 loop reads CASSSGQGVGGYTF. CDR3 in DNA: TGTGCCAGCAGCTCGGGACAGGGGGTTGGCGGCTACACCTTC.